The rows below give T cell receptor beta chains drawn from one sample of a study of cytomegalovirus exposure and HLA in healthy donors. Clones were sequenced by immunoSEQ multiplex PCR, and TCRdb holds only the in-frame ones, with some missing. The table has roughly 260,000 clones, 85% to 90% seen once. Source material: PBMCs. All receptors derive from a woman under 30 in good health and CMV-seronegative. Each CDR3 is given with its conserved first and last residue. Fields, in order: D gene, V gene, clone size, J gene, CDR3 length, CDR3 protein, CDR3 DNA. The D gene is left open where the match is weak. Clone size is given for some rows only: seen once, a few or many times, or a class if the clone is expanded.

d_gene: .; v_gene: TRBV27; abundance: .; j_gene: TRBJ1-1; len: 15; CDR3aa: CASRELTTASAEAFF; CDR3nt: TGTGCCAGCAGGGAATTAACGACTGCGTCCGCTGAAGCTTTCTTT
d_gene: TRBD1; v_gene: TRBV5-4; abundance: .; j_gene: TRBJ2-3; len: 14; CDR3aa: CASSWDSSTDTQYF; CDR3nt: TGTGCCAGCAGCTGGGACAGTAGCACAGATACGCAGTATTTT
d_gene: TRBD2; v_gene: TRBV4-2; abundance: .; j_gene: TRBJ2-2; len: 15; CDR3aa: CASGTSGLYTGELFF; CDR3nt: TGTGCCAGCGGAACTAGCGGGTTATACACCGGGGAGCTGTTTTTT
d_gene: .; v_gene: TRBV9; abundance: .; j_gene: TRBJ2-7; len: 14; CDR3aa: CASSVEERSYEQYF; CDR3nt: TGTGCCAGCAGCGTAGAAGAGAGATCCTACGAGCAGTACTTC
d_gene: TRBD1; v_gene: TRBV25-1; abundance: .; j_gene: TRBJ1-2; len: 14; CDR3aa: CASSGQGANYGYTF; CDR3nt: TGTGCCAGCAGTGGACAGGGCGCTAACTATGGCTACACCTTC
d_gene: .; v_gene: TRBV5-4; abundance: .; j_gene: TRBJ2-7; len: 15; CDR3aa: CASTPGQRILDEQYF; CDR3nt: TGTGCCAGCACCCCGGGACAAAGGATTTTGGACGAGCAGTACTTC
d_gene: .; v_gene: TRBV7-3; abundance: .; j_gene: TRBJ2-3; len: 16; CDR3aa: CASSLDFKAGTDTQYF; CDR3nt: TGTGCCAGCAGCTTAGACTTTAAAGCCGGCACAGATACGCAGTATTTT
d_gene: .; v_gene: TRBV27; abundance: .; j_gene: TRBJ1-1; len: 12; CDR3aa: CATLWVSAEAFF; CDR3nt: TGTGCCACCCTGTGGGTGAGCGCTGAAGCTTTCTTT
d_gene: .; v_gene: TRBV4-1; abundance: .; j_gene: TRBJ2-3; len: 15; CDR3aa: CASSQDRRVPDTQYF; CDR3nt: TGCGCCAGCAGCCAAGATCGGAGGGTCCCAGATACGCAGTATTTT
d_gene: TRBD2; v_gene: TRBV6-5; abundance: .; j_gene: TRBJ2-5; len: 16; CDR3aa: CASSYASGGYQETQYF; CDR3nt: TGTGCCAGCAGTTACGCTAGCGGGGGGTACCAAGAGACCCAGTACTTC
d_gene: .; v_gene: TRBV28; abundance: .; j_gene: TRBJ1-1; len: 13; CDR3aa: CASSSQGSPEAFF; CDR3nt: TGTGCCAGCAGTTCACAGGGTTCCCCTGAAGCTTTCTTT
d_gene: TRBD2; v_gene: TRBV4-2; abundance: .; j_gene: TRBJ2-2; len: 18; CDR3aa: CASSPPGPLAADTGELFF; CDR3nt: TGTGCCAGCAGCCCCCCCGGACCGCTAGCGGCCGACACCGGGGAGCTGTTTTTT
d_gene: TRBD2; v_gene: TRBV6-1; abundance: .; j_gene: TRBJ2-1; len: 15; CDR3aa: CASSLAGAYYNEQFF; CDR3nt: TGTGCCAGCAGCCTAGCGGGGGCCTATTACAATGAGCAGTTCTTC
d_gene: .; v_gene: TRBV7-8; abundance: .; j_gene: TRBJ1-5; len: 15; CDR3aa: CASSLLWSGNQPQHF; CDR3nt: TGTGCCAGCAGCTTATTGTGGTCAGGGAATCAGCCCCAGCATTTT
d_gene: TRBD2; v_gene: TRBV4-2; abundance: .; j_gene: TRBJ2-1; len: 16; CDR3aa: CASSQGTSGGALEQFF; CDR3nt: TGTGCCAGCAGCCAAGGGACTAGCGGGGGGGCCTTAGAGCAGTTCTTC
d_gene: TRBD2; v_gene: TRBV6-1; abundance: .; j_gene: TRBJ2-1; len: 17; CDR3aa: CASSEARGSGVYNEQFF; CDR3nt: TGTGCCAGCAGTGAAGCCCGGGGGAGCGGGGTCTACAATGAGCAGTTCTTC
d_gene: .; v_gene: TRBV11-3; abundance: once; j_gene: TRBJ1-2; len: 13; CDR3aa: CASSLAGGYGYTF; CDR3nt: TGTGCCAGCAGCTTAGCAGGAGGGTATGGCTACACCTTC
d_gene: .; v_gene: TRBV4-1; abundance: few; j_gene: TRBJ1-2; len: 15; CDR3aa: CASSQGQAQGYGYTF; CDR3nt: TGCGCCAGCAGCCAAGGCCAGGCACAGGGATATGGCTACACCTTC
d_gene: TRBD2; v_gene: TRBV27; abundance: .; j_gene: TRBJ2-3; len: 15; CDR3aa: CASSLTAGVADTQYF; CDR3nt: TGTGCCAGCAGTTTAACAGCGGGGGTGGCAGATACGCAGTATTTT
d_gene: TRBD1; v_gene: TRBV18; abundance: .; j_gene: TRBJ1-1; len: 14; CDR3aa: CASSPGQSNTEAFF; CDR3nt: TGTGCCAGCTCACCGGGACAGAGTAACACTGAAGCTTTCTTT
d_gene: .; v_gene: TRBV7-6; abundance: .; j_gene: TRBJ2-1; len: 14; CDR3aa: CASSLRETYNEQFF; CDR3nt: TGTGCCAGCAGCTTAAGAGAGACCTACAATGAGCAGTTCTTC
d_gene: .; v_gene: TRBV27; abundance: .; j_gene: TRBJ2-7; len: 17; CDR3aa: CASSQKRGDRTTSEQYF; CDR3nt: TGTGCCAGCAGTCAAAAAAGGGGGGACAGAACCACGTCCGAGCAGTACTTC
d_gene: TRBD1; v_gene: TRBV30; abundance: .; j_gene: TRBJ1-6; len: 18; CDR3aa: CAWSLGGGRGSYNSPLHF; CDR3nt: TGTGCCTGGAGTTTAGGGGGCGGACGGGGCTCCTATAATTCACCCCTCCACTTT
d_gene: .; v_gene: TRBV5-6; abundance: .; j_gene: TRBJ2-2; len: 12; CDR3aa: CASSLILGELFF; CDR3nt: TGTGCCAGCAGCTTAATCCTCGGGGAGCTGTTTTTT
d_gene: .; v_gene: TRBV2; abundance: .; j_gene: TRBJ1-2; len: 11; CDR3aa: CASRVSYGYTF; CDR3nt: TGTGCCAGCAGGGTTAGCTATGGCTACACCTTC
d_gene: .; v_gene: TRBV9; abundance: once; j_gene: TRBJ1-1; len: 17; CDR3aa: CASSVAPQLSMNTEAFF; CDR3nt: TGTGCCAGCAGCGTAGCCCCACAGCTATCCATGAACACTGAAGCTTTCTTT
d_gene: TRBD1; v_gene: TRBV28; abundance: .; j_gene: TRBJ2-5; len: 13; CDR3aa: CASSPGGRETQYF; CDR3nt: TGTGCCAGCAGTCCAGGGGGCCGGGAGACCCAGTACTTC
d_gene: TRBD2; v_gene: TRBV6-5; abundance: .; j_gene: TRBJ2-1; len: 16; CDR3aa: CASSLTGTSVPNEQFF; CDR3nt: TGTGCCAGCAGTTTAACCGGGACTAGCGTGCCCAATGAGCAGTTCTTC
d_gene: .; v_gene: TRBV4-1; abundance: .; j_gene: TRBJ2-5; len: 15; CDR3aa: CASSQERQIQETQYF; CDR3nt: TGCGCCAGCAGCCAAGAGCGGCAGATCCAAGAGACCCAGTACTTC
d_gene: .; v_gene: TRBV7-8; abundance: .; j_gene: TRBJ1-1; len: 15; CDR3aa: CASSLGGQGSTEAFF; CDR3nt: TGTGCCAGCAGCTTAGGAGGTCAGGGAAGCACTGAAGCTTTCTTT
d_gene: TRBD1; v_gene: TRBV5-6; abundance: .; j_gene: TRBJ1-1; len: 14; CDR3aa: CASRKTGGTTEAFF; CDR3nt: TGTGCCAGCAGGAAAACAGGGGGGACCACTGAAGCTTTCTTT
d_gene: TRBD1; v_gene: TRBV5-4; abundance: .; j_gene: TRBJ1-2; len: 18; CDR3aa: CASSIGQGAFKSSYGYTF; CDR3nt: TGTGCCAGCAGCATTGGACAGGGGGCGTTTAAAAGTAGCTATGGCTACACCTTC
d_gene: TRBD1; v_gene: TRBV5-4; abundance: .; j_gene: TRBJ1-3; len: 19; CDR3aa: CASSYGTGSPRGSGNTIYF; CDR3nt: TGTGCCAGCAGCTACGGGACAGGATCACCTCGTGGCTCTGGAAACACCATATATTTT
d_gene: TRBD2; v_gene: TRBV5-1; abundance: .; j_gene: TRBJ2-2; len: 17; CDR3aa: CASTPTSGASNTGELFF; CDR3nt: TGCGCCAGCACCCCTACTAGCGGGGCCTCGAACACCGGGGAGCTGTTTTTT
d_gene: .; v_gene: TRBV28; abundance: few; j_gene: TRBJ2-7; len: 11; CDR3aa: CATRSSYEQYF; CDR3nt: TGTGCCACCCGGTCCTCCTACGAGCAGTACTTC
d_gene: TRBD1; v_gene: TRBV2; abundance: .; j_gene: TRBJ1-5; len: 14; CDR3aa: CASGGQGAIQPQHF; CDR3nt: TGTGCCAGCGGAGGACAGGGAGCAATCCAGCCCCAGCATTTT
d_gene: .; v_gene: TRBV11-2; abundance: .; j_gene: TRBJ2-2; len: 14; CDR3aa: CASSQFQGSGELFF; CDR3nt: TGTGCCAGCAGCCAATTCCAGGGCTCCGGGGAGCTGTTTTTT
d_gene: .; v_gene: TRBV14; abundance: .; j_gene: TRBJ2-2; len: 13; CDR3aa: CASSQEYAGELFF; CDR3nt: TGTGCCAGCAGCCAAGAATATGCCGGGGAGCTGTTTTTT
d_gene: .; v_gene: TRBV14; abundance: .; j_gene: TRBJ1-1; len: 15; CDR3aa: CASSQDLSPGTEAFF; CDR3nt: TGTGCCAGCAGCCAAGATCTCAGCCCGGGCACTGAAGCTTTCTTT
d_gene: .; v_gene: TRBV5-1; abundance: .; j_gene: TRBJ1-4; len: 13; CDR3aa: CASSAGKPEKLFF; CDR3nt: TGCGCCAGCAGCGCAGGGAAGCCTGAAAAACTGTTTTTT
d_gene: TRBD1; v_gene: TRBV4-3; abundance: .; j_gene: TRBJ2-7; len: 15; CDR3aa: CASSPARTGIYEQYF; CDR3nt: TGCGCCAGCAGCCCAGCCCGGACAGGGATCTACGAGCAGTACTTC
d_gene: TRBD1; v_gene: TRBV15; abundance: .; j_gene: TRBJ1-2; len: 16; CDR3aa: CATSTGTAVLLSGYTF; CDR3nt: TGTGCCACCAGTACCGGGACAGCCGTCCTACTGTCGGGCTACACCTTC
d_gene: .; v_gene: TRBV19; abundance: .; j_gene: TRBJ1-4; len: 15; CDR3aa: CASSPLGTSREKLFF; CDR3nt: TGTGCCAGTAGCCCCCTCGGGACATCTAGAGAAAAACTGTTTTTT
d_gene: .; v_gene: TRBV6-1; abundance: .; j_gene: TRBJ2-1; len: 11; CDR3aa: CASRRGNEQFF; CDR3nt: TGTGCCAGCAGGAGGGGGAATGAGCAGTTCTTC
d_gene: .; v_gene: TRBV6-1; abundance: .; j_gene: TRBJ2-2; len: 14; CDR3aa: CASSSTIYAGELFF; CDR3nt: TGTGCCAGCAGTTCAACTATTTATGCCGGGGAGCTGTTTTTT
d_gene: TRBD1; v_gene: TRBV7-9; abundance: once; j_gene: TRBJ1-2; len: 14; CDR3aa: CASSLGGQPYGYTF; CDR3nt: TGTGCCAGCAGCTTAGGGGGACAGCCCTATGGCTACACCTTC
d_gene: TRBD1; v_gene: TRBV6-5; abundance: .; j_gene: TRBJ1-6; len: 14; CDR3aa: CAFQQGAYNSPLHF; CDR3nt: TGTGCCTTCCAGCAGGGGGCCTATAATTCACCCCTCCACTTT
d_gene: TRBD1; v_gene: TRBV18; abundance: .; j_gene: TRBJ1-5; len: 18; CDR3aa: CASSPGRDRGPLYQPQHF; CDR3nt: TGTGCCAGCTCACCTGGCCGGGACAGGGGGCCCCTTTATCAGCCCCAGCATTTT